These T cell receptor beta chains were read from a single sample in a study of T-cell memory formation after mild COVID-19. TCRdb analysed the 5' RACE reads with MiXCR anew, one entry per CDR3 protein. Seen here are 250,000 to 350,000 distinct CDR3 sequences, approximately 15% observed once, and the top ten hold roughly 22%. Sequencing input: PBMCs or a T cell subset sorted from them (not recorded which). Receptors originate from a man younger than 35 who had mild COVID-19 (a few samples of this study predate the infection). Cell type and time point are not known. Both conserved end residues are trimmed from each CDR3. The order of the fields is J gene, V gene, CDR3 protein.

>TRBJ2-1|TRBV12-3/TRBV12-4
ASTQRGYNEQF
>TRBJ2-4|TRBV6-6
ASSYEGSGTLAKNIQY
>TRBJ1-2|TRBV9
ASSPQHGVYT
>TRBJ2-4|TRBV4-1
ASSQGLAGGRGKNIQY
>TRBJ1-4|TRBV7-8
ASSFGQDEKLF
>TRBJ2-7|TRBV7-2
ASSLDGTLDEQY
>TRBJ1-2|TRBV5-1
ASSPGSTRVYGYT
>TRBJ2-4|TRBV12-3/TRBV12-4
ASSEQGSAKNIQY
>TRBJ1-2|TRBV20-1
SARPGTVNYGYT
>TRBJ2-3|TRBV6-5
ASSYSFLAGGRTDTQY
>TRBJ2-7|TRBV5-1
ASSLFSGSTYEQY
>TRBJ1-4|TRBV4-3
ASSQGRRGQGLGGEKLF
>TRBJ2-1|TRBV11-2
ASSFSTGRGNEQF
>TRBJ1-2|TRBV7-2
ASSPDTYGYT
>TRBJ2-5|TRBV7-6
ASSLRAAQETQY
>TRBJ1-2|TRBV4-3
ASSLDRTYGYT
>TRBJ2-1|TRBV24-1
ATTSGPFYNEQF
>TRBJ2-3|TRBV6-6
ASSYSTGGADTQY
>TRBJ1-1|TRBV7-8
ASSLGWAATEAF
>TRBJ2-7|TRBV4-1
ASSQGDMEYEQY
>TRBJ2-5|TRBV4-3
ASSQTGGYQETQY
>TRBJ2-3|TRBV6-4
ASSESTGSTDTQY
>TRBJ2-2|TRBV5-1
ASGLAGNTGELF
>TRBJ2-2|TRBV6-6
ASTTGGHTGELF
>TRBJ2-5|TRBV4-1
ASSQGTGVWQETQY
>TRBJ2-7|TRBV10-3
AISAAGTGIYEQY
>TRBJ2-4|TRBV12-3/TRBV12-4
ASSLGGGRPKNIQY
>TRBJ1-3|TRBV12-3/TRBV12-4
ASKKGHSGNTIY
>TRBJ2-5|TRBV7-2
ASSLGPGAGSETQY
>TRBJ2-7|TRBV7-2
ASSVTSGESYEQY
>TRBJ1-1|TRBV29-1
SVISYGNLDTEAF
>TRBJ2-7|TRBV12-3/TRBV12-4
ASTLGGYEQY
>TRBJ1-2|TRBV5-6
ASSLGAQGNYGYT
>TRBJ1-4|TRBV7-9
ASRGPGQTNEKLF
>TRBJ2-1|TRBV5-6
ASSSGKTRLGEQF
>TRBJ1-2|TRBV4-3
ASSPELAGYGYT
>TRBJ1-5|TRBV2
ASSEEVAISPQH
>TRBJ1-4|TRBV7-2
ASSLGLGGGSSEKLF
>TRBJ2-3|TRBV5-1
ATTPGRGASTDTQY
>TRBJ1-6|TRBV4-1
ASSPPRTGINSPLH
>TRBJ1-1|TRBV4-3
ASSQGASLNTEAF